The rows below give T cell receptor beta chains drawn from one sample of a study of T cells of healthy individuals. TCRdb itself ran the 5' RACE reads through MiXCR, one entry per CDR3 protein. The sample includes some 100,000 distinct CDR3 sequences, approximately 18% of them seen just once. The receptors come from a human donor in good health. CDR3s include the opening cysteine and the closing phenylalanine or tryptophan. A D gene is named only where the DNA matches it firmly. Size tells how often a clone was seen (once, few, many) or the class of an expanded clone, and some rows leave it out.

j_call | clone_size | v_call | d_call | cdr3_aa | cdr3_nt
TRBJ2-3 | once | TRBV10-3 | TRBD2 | CAIRLAGGPADTQYF | TGTGCCATCAGATTAGCGGGAGGGCCGGCAGATACGCAGTATTTT
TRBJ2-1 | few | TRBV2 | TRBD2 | CAIPGRRDYNEQFF | TGTGCCATCCCCGGGAGGCGGGACTACAATGAGCAGTTCTTC
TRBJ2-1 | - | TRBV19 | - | CASSPPLAYSYNEQFF | TGTGCCAGTAGTCCCCCCCTCGCTTACTCCTACAATGAGCAGTTCTTC
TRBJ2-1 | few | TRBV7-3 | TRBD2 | CASSSGLATDEQFF | TGTGCCAGCAGCTCGGGACTAGCGACCGATGAGCAGTTCTTC
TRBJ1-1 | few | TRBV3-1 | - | CASSLTNTEAFF | TGTGCCAGCAGCCTTACGAACACTGAAGCTTTCTTT
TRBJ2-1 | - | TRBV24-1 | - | CATSVHLGASEAPNEQFF | TGTGCCACCAGTGTCCATTTAGGGGCTAGCGAAGCACCCAATGAGCAGTTCTTC
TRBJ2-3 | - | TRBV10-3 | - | CAITRTSTDTQYF | TGTGCCATCACGCGCACTAGCACAGATACGCAGTATTTT
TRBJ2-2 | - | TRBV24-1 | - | CATSDLSRYTGELFF | TGTGCCACCAGTGATTTGAGCAGATACACCGGGGAGCTGTTTTTT
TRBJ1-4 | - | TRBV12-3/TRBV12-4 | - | CASRILRWDEKLFF | TGTGCCAGCAGGATACTCCGGTGGGATGAAAAACTGTTTTTT
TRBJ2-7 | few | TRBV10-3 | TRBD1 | CASAGTGVLDEQYF | TGTGCCAGCGCCGGGACAGGGGTGTTGGACGAGCAGTACTTC
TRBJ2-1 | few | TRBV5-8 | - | CASSSHYRRFSYNEQFF | TGTGCCAGCAGCTCACACTATAGGAGGTTCTCCTACAATGAGCAGTTCTTC
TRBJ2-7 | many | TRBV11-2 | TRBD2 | CASSLTLTGTRVYEQYF | TGTGCCAGCAGCTTGACCCTTACCGGGACTAGGGTCTACGAGCAGTACTTC
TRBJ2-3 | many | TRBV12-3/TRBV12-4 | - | CASSPLARGTDTQYF | TGTGCCAGCAGTCCACTAGCCCGCGGCACAGATACGCAGTATTTT
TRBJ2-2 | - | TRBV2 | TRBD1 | CASSEVGQGYTGELFF | TGTGCCAGCAGTGAAGTGGGACAGGGGTACACCGGGGAGCTGTTTTTT
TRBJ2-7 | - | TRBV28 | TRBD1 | CASSLPGGRFYEQYF | TGTGCCAGCAGCCTACCAGGGGGCCGCTTCTACGAGCAGTACTTC
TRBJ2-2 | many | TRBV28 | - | CASSKRGAKTGELFF | TGTGCCAGCAGCAAACGGGGGGCGAAGACCGGGGAGCTGTTTTTT
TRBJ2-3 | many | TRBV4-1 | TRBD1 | CASSQDRGRGGTDTQYF | TGCGCCAGCAGCCAGGACAGGGGGCGCGGAGGCACAGATACGCAGTATTTT
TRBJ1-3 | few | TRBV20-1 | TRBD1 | CSARDTPGTGAGNTIYF | TGCAGTGCTAGAGATACTCCCGGGACAGGGGCTGGAAACACCATATATTTT
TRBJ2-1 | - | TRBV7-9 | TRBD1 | CASSSPQGQRRHEQFF | TGTGCCAGCAGCTCCCCGCAGGGACAGAGACGCCATGAGCAGTTCTTC
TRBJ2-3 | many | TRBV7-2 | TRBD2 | CASGPSGDTDTQYF | TGTGCCAGCGGACCTAGCGGAGACACAGATACGCAGTATTTT
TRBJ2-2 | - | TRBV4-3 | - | CASSQEVSGNTGELFF | TGCGCCAGCAGCCAAGAAGTCAGCGGGAACACCGGGGAGCTGTTTTTT
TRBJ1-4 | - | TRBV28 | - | CASAGPGSKDEKLFF | TGTGCCAGTGCCGGGCCGGGGAGTAAGGACGAAAAACTGTTTTTT
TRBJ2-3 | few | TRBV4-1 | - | CASSLTGTRGPTDTQYF | TGCGCCAGCAGCCTGACCGGTACGAGGGGACCGACAGATACGCAGTATTTT
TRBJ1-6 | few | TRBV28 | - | CASRAFEANSPLHF | TGTGCCAGCAGGGCTTTCGAAGCCAATTCACCCCTCCACTTT
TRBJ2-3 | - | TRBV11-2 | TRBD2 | CASSFLAGGPTDTQYF | TGTGCCAGCAGCTTTTTAGCGGGGGGGCCAACAGATACGCAGTATTTT
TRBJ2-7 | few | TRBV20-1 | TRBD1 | CSAAGTDPYEQYF | TGCAGTGCAGCCGGGACAGACCCCTACGAGCAGTACTTC
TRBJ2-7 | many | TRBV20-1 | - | CSAATVYMSYEQYF | TGCAGTGCTGCAACAGTATACATGAGTTACGAGCAGTACTTC
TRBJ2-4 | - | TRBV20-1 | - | CSATGKNIQYF | TGCAGTGCTACCGGGAAAAACATTCAGTACTTC
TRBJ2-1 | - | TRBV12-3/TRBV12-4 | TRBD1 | CASGQGVYNEQFF | TGTGCCAGCGGCCAGGGGGTATACAATGAGCAGTTCTTC
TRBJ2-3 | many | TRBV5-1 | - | CASSLAIMDTQYF | TGCGCCAGCAGCTTGGCGATCATGGATACGCAGTATTTT
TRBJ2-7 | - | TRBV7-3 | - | CASSSDGDSYEQYF | TGTGCCAGCAGCTCGGACGGGGACTCCTACGAGCAGTACTTC
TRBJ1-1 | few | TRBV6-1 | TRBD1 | CASRQGKDTEAFF | TGTGCCAGCAGACAGGGGAAGGACACTGAAGCTTTCTTT
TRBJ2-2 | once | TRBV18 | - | CASSPTDRLNTGELFF | TGTGCCAGCTCGCCGACTGACAGGTTGAACACCGGGGAGCTGTTTTTT
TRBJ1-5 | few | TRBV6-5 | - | CASRPWDGHNQPQHF | TGTGCCAGCAGGCCCTGGGACGGACACAATCAGCCCCAGCATTTT
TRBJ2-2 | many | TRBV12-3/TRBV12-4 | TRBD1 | CASNTGTGWTGELFF | TGTGCCAGCAACACCGGGACAGGGTGGACCGGGGAGCTGTTTTTT
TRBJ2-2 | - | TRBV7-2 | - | CASSPSRDKGELFF | TGTGCCAGCAGCCCGTCCCGGGACAAGGGGGAGCTGTTTTTT
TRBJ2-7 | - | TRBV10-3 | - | CAISGQSYEQYF | TGTGCCATCAGTGGACAGTCCTACGAGCAGTACTTC
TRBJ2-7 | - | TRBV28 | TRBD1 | CASSPGTVYEQYF | TGTGCCAGCAGTCCAGGGACAGTCTACGAGCAGTACTTC
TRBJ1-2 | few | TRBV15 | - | CATSRNGNYGYTF | TGTGCCACCAGCAGGAACGGGAACTATGGCTACACCTTC
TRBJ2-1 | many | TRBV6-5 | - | CASSYQRSYNEQFF | TGTGCCAGCAGTTATCAGCGCTCCTACAATGAGCAGTTCTTC
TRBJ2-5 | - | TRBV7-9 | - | CASSLAKTQYF | TGTGCCAGCAGCTTAGCAAAGACCCAGTACTTC
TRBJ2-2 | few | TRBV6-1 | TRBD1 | CASSEQDRDSDGELFF | TGTGCCAGCAGTGAACAGGACAGGGATTCCGACGGGGAGCTGTTTTTT
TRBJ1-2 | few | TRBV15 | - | CATSSNNAGEIYGYTF | TGTGCCACCAGCTCGAACAACGCTGGGGAAATCTACGGCTACACCTTC
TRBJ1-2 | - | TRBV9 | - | CASDGGREGYNF | TGTGCCAGCGATGGGGGCCGGGAGGGCTACAACTTC
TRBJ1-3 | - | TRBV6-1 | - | CASLWGGGNTIYF | TGTGCCAGCTTGTGGGGTGGTGGAAACACCATATATTTT
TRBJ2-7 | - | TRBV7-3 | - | CASSLLGGVGEQYF | TGTGCCAGCAGCTTATTAGGAGGCGTTGGCGAGCAGTACTTC
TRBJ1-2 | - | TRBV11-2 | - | CASSPQVDNPYGYTF | TGTGCCAGCAGCCCCCAGGTGGACAATCCCTATGGCTACACCTTC
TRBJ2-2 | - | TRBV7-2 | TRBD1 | CASSKGQGSTGELFF | TGTGCCAGCAGCAAAGGACAGGGGAGCACCGGGGAGCTGTTTTTT
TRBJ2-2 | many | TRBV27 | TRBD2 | CASRRSSGRGSTGELFF | TGTGCCAGCAGAAGGTCTAGCGGGAGAGGGAGCACCGGGGAGCTGTTTTTT
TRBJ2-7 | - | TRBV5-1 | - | CASSPDSGANYEQYF | TGCGCCAGCAGCCCAGATTCGGGCGCGAATTACGAGCAGTACTTC
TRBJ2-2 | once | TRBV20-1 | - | CSARPMRRLPGELFF | TGCAGTGCTAGGCCTATGAGACGTCTACCCGGGGAGCTGTTTTTT
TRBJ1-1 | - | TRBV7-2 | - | CASRREGGTEAFF | TGTGCCTCCCGTCGGGAGGGCGGCACTGAAGCTTTCTTT
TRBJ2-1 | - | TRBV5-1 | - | CASNRDAYNEQFF | TGCGCCAGCAACCGGGACGCCTACAATGAGCAGTTCTTC